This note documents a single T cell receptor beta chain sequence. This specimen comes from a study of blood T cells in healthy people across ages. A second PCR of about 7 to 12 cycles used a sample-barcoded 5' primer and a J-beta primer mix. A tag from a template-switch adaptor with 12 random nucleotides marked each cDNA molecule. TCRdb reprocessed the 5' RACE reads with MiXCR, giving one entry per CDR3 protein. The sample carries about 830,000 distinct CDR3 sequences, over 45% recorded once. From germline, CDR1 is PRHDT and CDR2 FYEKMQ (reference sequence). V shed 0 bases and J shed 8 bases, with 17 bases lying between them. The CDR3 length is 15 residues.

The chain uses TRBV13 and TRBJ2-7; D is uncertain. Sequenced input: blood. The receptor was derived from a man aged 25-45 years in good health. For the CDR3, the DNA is TGTGCCAGCAGCTTAGGATTGGGCCCCGGGCCCAAGCAGTACTTC. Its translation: CASSLGLGPGPKQYF.